This T cell receptor (beta chain) derives from a study of tissue T cells after allogeneic stem cell transplantation. Study-wide points: This small cohort was clinically heterogeneous, and sampling depth was a limitation. Which tissue TCRs were alloreactive or antigen-specific was not determined. Some clones might be persisting host cells.

The CDR3 is 14 amino acids. After removal of 2 bases from V and 7 bases from J, the junction contained 5 bases not matched to a gene. The germline V gene has CDR1 SGHSN and CDR2 HYEKVE. In the case of this clone: Antigen: not known. All gene names here are mouse names. The CDR3 extends 1 residue past the end of the read, so its final part is completed from the germline J gene.

Generated by immunoSEQ multiplex PCR, the TCRdb table keeps only in-frame clones and is missing some. The sample has nearly 50,000 clones; roughly 75% are singletons. Sequencing input: sorted cells pooled from one or two spleens. This chain connects TRBV12-1 to TRBJ2-7; 12 bases match TRBD1. The sequence came from a pool of C57BL/6 mice in good health. CDR3 loop: CASSQGQGAREQYF. The sequenced part of the CDR3 DNA is TGTGCCAGCTCTCAGGGACAGGGGGCGCGGGAACAGTAC.